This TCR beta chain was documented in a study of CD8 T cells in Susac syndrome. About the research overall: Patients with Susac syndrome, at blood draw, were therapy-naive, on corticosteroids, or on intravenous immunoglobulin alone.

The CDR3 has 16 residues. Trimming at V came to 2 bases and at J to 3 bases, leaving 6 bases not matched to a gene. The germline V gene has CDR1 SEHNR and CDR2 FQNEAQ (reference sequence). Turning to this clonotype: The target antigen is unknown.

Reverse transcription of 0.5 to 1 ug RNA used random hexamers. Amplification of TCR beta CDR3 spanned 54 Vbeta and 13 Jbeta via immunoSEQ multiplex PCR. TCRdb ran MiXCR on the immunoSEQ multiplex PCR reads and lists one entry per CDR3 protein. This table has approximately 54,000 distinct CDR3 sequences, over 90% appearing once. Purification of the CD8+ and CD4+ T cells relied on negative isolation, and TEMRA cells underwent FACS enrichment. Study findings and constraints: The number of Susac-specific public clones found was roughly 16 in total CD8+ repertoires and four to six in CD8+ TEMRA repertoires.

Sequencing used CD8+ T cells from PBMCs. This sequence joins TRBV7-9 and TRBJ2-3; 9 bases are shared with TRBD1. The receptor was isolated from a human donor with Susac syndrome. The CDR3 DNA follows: TGTGCCAGCAGCTTACCGACAGGGGGTTCGACAGATACGCAGTATTTT. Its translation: CASSLPTGGSTDTQYF.